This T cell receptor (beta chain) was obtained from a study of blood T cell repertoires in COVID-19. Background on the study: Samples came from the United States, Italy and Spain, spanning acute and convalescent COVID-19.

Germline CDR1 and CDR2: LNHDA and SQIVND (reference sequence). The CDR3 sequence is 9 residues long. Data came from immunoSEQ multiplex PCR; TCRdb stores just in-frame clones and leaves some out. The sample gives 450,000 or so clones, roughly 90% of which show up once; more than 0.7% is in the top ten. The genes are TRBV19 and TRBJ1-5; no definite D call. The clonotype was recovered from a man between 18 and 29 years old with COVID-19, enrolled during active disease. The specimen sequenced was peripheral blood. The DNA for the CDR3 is TGTGTTTTCCCCGGGCCCCAGCATTTT. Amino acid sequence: CVFPGPQHF.